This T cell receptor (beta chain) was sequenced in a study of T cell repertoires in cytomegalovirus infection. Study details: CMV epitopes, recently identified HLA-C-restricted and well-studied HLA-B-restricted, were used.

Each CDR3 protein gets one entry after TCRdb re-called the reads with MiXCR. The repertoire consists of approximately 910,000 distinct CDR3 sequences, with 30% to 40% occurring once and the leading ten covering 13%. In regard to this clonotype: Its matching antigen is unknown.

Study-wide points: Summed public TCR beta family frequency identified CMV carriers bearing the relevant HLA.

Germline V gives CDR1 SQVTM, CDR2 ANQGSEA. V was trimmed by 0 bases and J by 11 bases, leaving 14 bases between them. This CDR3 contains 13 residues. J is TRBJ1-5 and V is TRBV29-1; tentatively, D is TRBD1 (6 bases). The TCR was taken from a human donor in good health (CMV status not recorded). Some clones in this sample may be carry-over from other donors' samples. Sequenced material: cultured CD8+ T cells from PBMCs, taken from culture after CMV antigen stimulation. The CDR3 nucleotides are TGCAGCGTTGAAGATCCACTGGGGGCAGCCCAGCATTTT. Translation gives CSVEDPLGAAQHF.